Presented here are 28 T cell receptor beta chains from one specimen sequenced in a study of T cell clones after liver transplantation. Data came from immunoSEQ multiplex PCR; TCRdb stores just in-frame clones and leaves some out. The sample shows roughly 120,000 clones, less than 95% of them seen only once. Sequenced here: CD4+ T cells from blood, sampled 12 months after liver transplant. The receptors were sampled from a human patient who received a liver transplant. Some of the T cells might come from the graft donor.

The chain has TRBV7-2 and TRBJ1-3; no firm D call. V lost 4 bases, J lost 0 bases, and 10 bases lay in between. The CDR3 loop spans 15 amino acids. CDR1 and CDR2 from the germline V gene are SGHTA and FQGNSA. CDR3 coding DNA: TGTGCCAGCAGCTACGGACGGATCTCTGGAAACACCATATATTTT. This gives the protein CASSYGRISGNTIYF.

The CDR3 DNA follows: TGTGCCATCTCCGGGACAGTGAACACCGGGGAGCTGTTTTTT. Residues: CAISGTVNTGELFF. The V and J genes are TRBV19 and TRBJ2-2, with 7 bases lining up with TRBD1. Germline V lookup: CDR1 LNHDA, CDR2 SQIVND (reference sequence). The ends lost 10 bases at V and 1 base at J; junction bases unmatched: 6. The CDR3 is 14 amino acids. The variable domain in full, completed from reference TRBV19 and TRBJ2-2, reads DGGITQSPKYLFRKEGQNVTLSCEQNLNHDAMYWYRQDPGQGLRLIYYSQIVNDFQKGDIAEGYSVSREKKESFPLTVTSAQKNPTAFYLCAISGTVNTGELFFGEGSRLTVL.

This clone was seen once. The rearrangement joins TRBV5-1 to TRBJ2-2, with D uncertain. Between the trimmed V and J ends, which lost 1 base and 0 bases, there was a span of 10 bases. Germline values: CDR1 SGHRS, CDR2 YFSETQ. CDR3 length: 16 residues. This CDR3 reads CASSLPQLPNTGELFF. In DNA form, the CDR3 reads TGCGCCAGCAGCTTGCCCCAGCTTCCGAACACCGGGGAGCTGTTTTTT.

This chain links TRBV7-3 with TRBJ2-1; tentatively, D is TRBD1 (5 bases). This CDR3 comprises 15 residues. Germline CDR1 is SGHTA and CDR2 is FQGTGA. Between the trimmed V and J ends, which lost 1 base and 9 bases, there was a span of 16 bases. CDR3 region: CASSLMGRAGGEQFF. The CDR3 region has the DNA TGTGCCAGCAGCTTAATGGGCAGGGCCGGTGGTGAGCAGTTCTTC.

The chain joins TRBV9 to TRBJ1-3, with a possible D match to TRBD1 (5 bases). The CDR3 length is 15 residues. V lost 3 bases and J lost 0, with 10 bases in between. Looked up from germline, CDR1 is SGDLS and CDR2 is YYNGEE. This CDR3 is CASSEQVTSGNTIYF. The CDR3 DNA is TGTGCCAGCAGCGAACAGGTTACCTCTGGAAACACCATATATTTT.

The chain couples TRBV18 to TRBJ2-5; either TRBD1 or TRBD2 may fit D (5 bases each). The V and J ends lost 2 bases and 3 bases respectively, with 13 bases between them. The CDR3 runs to 15 residues. Germline CDR1 is KGHSH and CDR2 is LQKENI. The DNA for the CDR3 is TGTGCCAGCTCACCATCCGGACTGGGGGAAGAGACCCAGTACTTC. Encoded protein: CASSPSGLGEETQYF.

The genes are TRBV9 and TRBJ2-3; D call uncertain. The germline CDR1 and CDR2 sequences are SGDLS and YYNGEE. Trimming left V 3 bases short and J 3 bases short, with 14 bases between. The CDR3 spans 15 residues. CDR3 in DNA: TGTGCCAGCAGCGATTCGGGTCATACAACAGATACGCAGTATTTT. Its translation is CASSDSGHTTDTQYF.

V is TRBV28 and J is TRBJ1-5; 7 bases match TRBD1. The junction had 9 bases not matched to a gene; V was cut back by 7 bases and J by 6 bases. Germline CDR1 is MDHEN and CDR2 is SYDVKM. CDR3 length: 14 amino acids. CDR3 bases: TGTGCCAGCATGGAGGGGGCTATAGGTCAGCCCCAGCATTTT. Translation: CASMEGAIGQPQHF.

The chain has TRBV4-2 and TRBJ2-2, with TRBD2 as a possible D gene (5 bases). Germline values: CDR1 LGHNA, CDR2 YNFKEQ. Trimming left V 7 bases short and J 3 bases short, with 12 bases between. This CDR3 contains 14 residues. The DNA for the CDR3 is TGTGCCAGCAAAGGGAGAACCTACACCGGGGAGCTGTTTTTT. Its translation is CASKGRTYTGELFF.

In DNA, the CDR3 is TGTGCCAGTAGTATTGCGGGGGAGCAGTACTTC. Protein: CASSIAGEQYF. The chain recombines TRBV19 with TRBJ2-7; D may be TRBD2 (6 bases). Germline lookup yields CDR1 LNHDA and CDR2 SQIVND (reference sequence). V lost 3 bases and J 7 bases, leaving 7 bases between the germline ends. CDR3 length: 11 residues.

This clone was picked up one time. The chain combines TRBV6-6 with TRBJ2-2; 9 positions match TRBD1. Germline-derived CDR1 and CDR2 are MNHNY and SVGAGI (reference sequence). The V segment lost 6 bases and the J segment 5 bases; nucleotides outside the gene matches: 10. The length of the CDR3 is 16 residues. The CDR3 protein is CASSPPGQGFTGELFF. Written as DNA, the CDR3 is TGTGCCAGCAGCCCTCCGGGACAGGGCTTTACCGGGGAGCTGTTTTTT.

The V and J genes are TRBV18 and TRBJ2-7; TRBD1 is a possible D gene (5 bases). V shed 5 bases and J shed 3 bases, with 8 bases lying between them. The CDR3 covers 12 residues. Germline values: CDR1 KGHSH, CDR2 LQKENI. In nucleotides, the CDR3 is TGTGCCAGCTCAACCGACAGCTACGAGCAGTACTTC. Translation: CASSTDSYEQYF. Combining the CDR3 with reference TRBV18 and TRBJ2-7 gives the whole variable domain NAGVMQNPRHLVRRRGQEARLRCSPMKGHSHVYWYRQLPEEGLKFMVYLQKENIIDESGMPKERFSAEFPKEGPSILRIQQVVRGDSAAYFCASSTDSYEQYFGPGTRLTVT.

This rearrangement joins TRBV7-2 to TRBJ2-2, with D uncertain. This CDR3 is built from 13 residues. The ends were cut back, 1 base at V and 6 bases at J, with 6 bases in the middle. Germline assignment: CDR1 SGHTA and CDR2 FQGNSA. The CDR3 is CASSLEVAGELFF. CDR3 nucleotides: TGTGCCAGCAGCTTAGAAGTGGCCGGGGAGCTGTTTTTT.

The J gene is TRBJ2-7, the V gene TRBV28; 9 bases line up with TRBD2. Unmatched junction bases numbered 13, after V lost 8 bases and J lost 2 bases. Germline CDR1 and CDR2: MDHEN and SYDVKM. The CDR3 extends over 16 amino acids. In DNA, the CDR3 is TGTGCCAGCGCGGGGGTTACTAGCGGGCTAACCTACGAGCAGTACTTC. Translated: CASAGVTSGLTYEQYF. The whole variable domain, remainder taken from reference TRBV28 and TRBJ2-7, is DVKVTQSSRYLVKRTGEKVFLECVQDMDHENMFWYRQDPGLGLRLIYFSYDVKMKEKGDIPEGYSVSREKKERFSLILESASTNQTSMYLCASAGVTSGLTYEQYFGPGTRLTVT.

This rearrangement joins TRBV28 to TRBJ1-2, with 7 bases identical to TRBD1. Trimming cost V 5 bases and J 8 bases; bases outside gene matches: 17. This CDR3 is 16 amino acids long. The germline V gene has CDR1 MDHEN and CDR2 SYDVKM. In DNA form, the CDR3 reads TGTGCCAGCAGTCCCCCTTCAAGAGTGACAGGGCTAGGCTACACCTTC. It yields the protein CASSPPSRVTGLGYTF.

J is TRBJ1-5 and V is TRBV28; TRBD1 is a possible D gene (5 bases). The CDR3 contains 17 residues. V gave up 7 bases and J gave up 3 bases, with 22 bases separating them. Germline V gives CDR1 MDHEN, CDR2 SYDVKM. Here the CDR3 DNA reads TGTGCCAGCATCAAAGTGGGGCAGGGATTTATCAATCAGCCCCAGCATTTT. Amino acid sequence: CASIKVGQGFINQPQHF.

The chain uses TRBV15 and TRBJ2-7, with 8 bases fitting TRBD1. The germline V gene encodes CDR1 LNHNV and CDR2 YYDKDF (reference sequence). The CDR3 consists of 16 residues. J gave up 4 bases and V 3 bases, and 11 bases lay outside the gene matches. CDR3 in DNA: TGTGCCACCAGCAGCCTTGGCGGGACAGGAGTTTACGAGCAGTACTTC. It encodes CATSSLGGTGVYEQYF.

This rearrangement joins TRBV28 to TRBJ1-1, with unresolved D. Per germline, CDR1 MDHEN and CDR2 SYDVKM. CDR3 length: 13 amino acids. Deletions cut 5 bases from V and 0 bases from J, with 7 bases between. CDR3 protein: CASSLPMNTEAFF. CDR3 DNA: TGTGCCAGCAGTCTCCCGATGAACACTGAAGCTTTCTTT.

This rearrangement joins TRBV6-1 to TRBJ2-3; possibly TRBD2 for D (5 bases). The V gene lost 4 bases and the J gene lost 3 bases, with 14 bases spanning the gap. This CDR3 has 15 amino acids. Germline CDR1 MNHNS, CDR2 SASEGT. CDR3 nucleotide sequence: TGTGCCAGCAGTGCTATACTAGGGTCGACAGATACGCAGTATTTT. It specifies CASSAILGSTDTQYF.

This chain connects TRBV6-4 to TRBJ2-1; D not resolved. V shed 2 bases and J shed 7 bases, with 9 bases lying between them. CDR1 MRHNA and CDR2 SNTAGT come from the germline V gene. This CDR3 has 13 amino acids. Here the CDR3 reads CASSDQSSNEQFF. In DNA, the CDR3 is TGTGCCAGCAGTGACCAATCGTCGAATGAGCAGTTCTTC.

This rearrangement joins TRBV29-1 to TRBJ2-7; possibly TRBD2 for D (6 bases). V was shortened by 4 bases and J by 0 bases, with 13 bases between the two germline ends. The germline gives CDR1 SQVTM, CDR2 ANQGSEA. CDR3 length: 14 amino acids. CDR3 loop: CSVVGGDLSYEQYF. The CDR3 nucleotides read TGCAGCGTTGTCGGCGGGGACCTCTCCTACGAGCAGTACTTC.

V usage is TRBV5-1 and J usage is TRBJ2-1; 8 bases line up with TRBD2. After removal of 4 bases from V and 8 bases from J, the junction contained 11 bases not matched to a gene. CDR3 length equals 15 residues. CDR1 and CDR2 (germline): SGHRS, YFSETQ. CDR3 sequence reads: CASSPAAGAVYEQFF. For the CDR3, the DNA is TGCGCCAGCAGCCCGGCAGCGGGAGCTGTGTATGAGCAGTTCTTC.

The CDR3 DNA sequence: TGTGCCAGCAGCCATCGACAGGTGCCCTCCGGGGAGCTGTTTTTT. This encodes CASSHRQVPSGELFF. The chain recombines TRBV14 with TRBJ2-2; D might be TRBD1 (6 bases). CDR1 and CDR2 from the germline V gene are SGHDN and FVKESK. V was clipped by 3 bases and J by 6 bases, with 14 bases between them. CDR3 size: 15 residues. Based on the CDR3 plus reference TRBV14 and TRBJ2-2, the full variable domain is EAGVTQFPSHSVIEKGQTVTLRCDPISGHDNLYWYRRVMGKEIKFLLHFVKESKQDESGMPNNRFLAERTGGTYSTLKVQPAELEDSGVYFCASSHRQVPSGELFFGEGSRLTVL.

This chain uses TRBV15 with TRBJ2-3; D uncertain. CDR1 LNHNV and CDR2 YYDKDF come from the germline V gene (reference sequence). Trimming stripped 3 bases from V and 6 bases from J, with 16 bases between. This CDR3 has 15 amino acids. Here the CDR3 DNA reads TGTGCCACCAGCAGCAAGTTCACCGTAGAGGATACGCAGTATTTT. Amino acid sequence: CATSSKFTVEDTQYF. Filled out from reference TRBV15 and TRBJ2-3, the complete variable domain reads DAMVIQNPRYQVTQFGKPVTLSCSQTLNHNVMYWYQQKSSQAPKLLFHYYDKDFNNEADTPDNFQSRRPNTSFCFLDIRSPGLGDTAMYLCATSSKFTVEDTQYFGPGTRLTVL.

The V gene is TRBV28, the J gene TRBJ2-1; D perhaps matches TRBD2 (6 bases). Germline V gene lookup returns CDR1 MDHEN and CDR2 SYDVKM. The CDR3 contains 14 residues. Trimming left V 5 bases short and J 5 bases short, with 13 bases between. The CDR3 coding sequence is TGTGCCAGCAGTATCCGGGGGTTGAACAATGAGCAGTTCTTC. Translating gives CASSIRGLNNEQFF. Using reference TRBV28 and TRBJ2-1 for the parts outside the CDR3, the full variable domain is DVKVTQSSRYLVKRTGEKVFLECVQDMDHENMFWYRQDPGLGLRLIYFSYDVKMKEKGDIPEGYSVSREKKERFSLILESASTNQTSMYLCASSIRGLNNEQFFGPGTRLTVL.

The V and J genes are TRBV5-1 and TRBJ2-2; 8 nucleotides line up with TRBD1. The CDR3 has 15 amino acids. From germline, CDR1 is SGHRS and CDR2 YFSETQ. V trimming: 7 bases; J trimming: 6 bases; junction bases outside the gene matches: 11. CDR3 sequence: CASGQGHTSSGELFF. Written as DNA, the CDR3 is TGCGCCAGCGGACAGGGCCATACTTCGTCCGGGGAGCTGTTTTTT.

The CDR3: CASSLVSGPGYEQYF. Here the CDR3 DNA reads TGTGCCAGCAGCTTAGTTTCCGGACCCGGCTACGAGCAGTACTTC. The chain combines TRBV7-8 with TRBJ2-7; D is undetermined. Germline lookup yields CDR1 SGHVS and CDR2 FQNEAQ. V was pared by 1 base and J by 3 bases, with 13 bases between. The CDR3 consists of 15 residues. Variable domain in full (rest from reference TRBV7-8 and TRBJ2-7): GAGVSQSPRYKVAKRGQDVALRCDPISGHVSLFWYQQALGQGPEFLTYFQNEAQLDKSGLPSDRFFAERPEGSVSTLKIQRTQQEDSAVYLCASSLVSGPGYEQYFGPGTRLTVT.

The chain uses TRBV6-1 and TRBJ2-3, with TRBD1 matching over 11 bases. This CDR3 is built from 15 residues. Unmatched junction bases numbered 6, after V lost 6 bases and J lost 4 bases. Germline values: CDR1 MNHNS, CDR2 SASEGT. In DNA form, the CDR3 reads TGTGCCAGCAGCCGGGACAGGGGGTCGGCAGATACGCAGTATTTT. The encoded protein is CASSRDRGSADTQYF.